This entry lists 14 T cell receptor beta chains sequenced from one sample in a study of CD8+ T cells in alopecia areata. The treatment is: oral pan-JAK inhibitor, 5-10 mg twice daily. cDNA serving as the sequencing template came from extracted, reverse transcribed RNA. Some clones are missing from TCRdb's copy, which holds only in-frame ones; the method was immunoSEQ multiplex PCR. The table shows a few hundred thousand clones, with more than 45% occurring only once. Sequenced here: CD4+ T cells sorted from blood, sampled at week 4, from a patient treated with tofacitinib. Receptors were obtained from a human donor with alopecia areata.

This clone was picked up one time. The chain combines TRBV14 with TRBJ1-6, with D unclear. CDR3 length: 14 residues. Per germline, CDR1 SGHDN and CDR2 FVKESK. The ends were cut back, 1 base at V and 10 bases at J, with 11 bases in the middle. DNA of the CDR3: TGTGCCAGCAGCCAAGCGGTTTTAGGGTCACCCCTCCACTTT. Encoded protein: CASSQAVLGSPLHF.

The chain is built from TRBV30 and TRBJ1-4; a possible D gene is TRBD1 (5 bases). This CDR3 has 13 amino acids. Looked up from germline, CDR1 is GTSNPN and CDR2 is SVGIG (reference sequence). The V end lost 4 bases, the J end lost 5 bases, and 11 bases lay between the germline ends. For the CDR3, the DNA is TGTGCCTGGAATCGAGGGGCAAATGAAAAACTGTTTTTT. This gives the protein CAWNRGANEKLFF.

This clone was recorded only once. The CDR3 region is CATKMGQTSTDTQYF. In DNA form, the CDR3 reads TGTGCCACCAAGATGGGACAGACTAGCACAGATACGCAGTATTTT. This chain links TRBV15 with TRBJ2-3, with 7 bases matching TRBD1. The germline gives CDR1 LNHNV, CDR2 YYDKDF (reference sequence). V shed 7 bases and J 0 bases; nucleotides not matched to a gene: 7. This CDR3 is 15 amino acids long.

This clone occurred a few times. This chain joins TRBV19 and TRBJ1-2, with D perhaps matching TRBD1 (6 bases). Between the trimmed V and J ends, which lost 6 bases and 8 bases, there was a span of 13 bases. CDR1 and CDR2 (germline): LNHDA, SQIVND (reference sequence). CDR3 length: 12 amino acids. The CDR3: CASSVRGQGYTF. The CDR3 coding sequence is TGTGCCAGTAGCGTACGGGGGCAAGGCTACACCTTC.

In this sample, this clone turned up once. This chain connects TRBV29-1 to TRBJ2-3; D remains ambiguous. CDR3 length: 14 amino acids. CDR1 and CDR2 from the germline V gene are SQVTM and ANQGSEA. The V end lost 3 bases, the J end lost 2 bases, and 12 bases lay between the germline ends. The chain's CDR3 is CSVDKGLNTDTQYF. The CDR3 nucleotides are TGCAGCGTTGATAAGGGCCTCAACACAGATACGCAGTATTTT.

The chain carries TRBV18 and TRBJ1-4, with D maybe TRBD1 (6 bases). With 0 bases removed from V and 7 bases from J, the gap between germline ends came to 12 bases. This CDR3 has 15 residues. Per the germline V gene, CDR1 is KGHSH and CDR2 is LQKENI. CDR3 region: CASSPPAGAGEKLFF. CDR3 coding DNA: TGTGCCAGCTCACCACCCGCAGGGGCCGGTGAAAAACTGTTTTTT. Full variable domain (outside the CDR3, taken from reference TRBV18 and TRBJ1-4): NAGVMQNPRHLVRRRGQEARLRCSPMKGHSHVYWYRQLPEEGLKFMVYLQKENIIDESGMPKERFSAEFPKEGPSILRIQQVVRGDSAAYFCASSPPAGAGEKLFFGSGTQLSVL.

A few counts support this clone. The chain uses TRBV29-1 and TRBJ2-1; 8 bases map to TRBD1. Per the germline V gene, CDR1 is SQVTM and CDR2 is ANQGSEA. The CDR3 extends over 13 amino acids. V shed 7 bases and J 8 bases; nucleotides not matched to a gene: 10. CDR3 protein: CSADRTGKDEQFF. The DNA for the CDR3 is TGCAGCGCGGACCGGACAGGGAAAGATGAGCAGTTCTTC.

J is TRBJ2-2 and V is TRBV7-6; D is possibly TRBD2 (5 bases). V shed 1 base and J shed 6 bases, with 12 bases lying between them. This CDR3 is 15 amino acids long. CDR1 SGHVS and CDR2 FNYEAQ come from the germline V gene. CDR3 DNA sequence: TGTGCCAGCAGCTTAGTAGATCGGGGTCCCGGGGAGCTGTTTTTT. Its protein is CASSLVDRGPGELFF.

The V gene is TRBV7-6, the J gene TRBJ2-2; TRBD1 matches at 8 bases. Trimming cost V 5 bases and J 6 bases; bases outside gene matches: 11. This CDR3 is 16 amino acids long. Germline CDR1 is SGHVS and CDR2 is FNYEAQ. CDR3 region: CASSISWTGQSGELFF. CDR3 in DNA: TGTGCCAGCAGCATATCGTGGACAGGGCAGTCCGGGGAGCTGTTTTTT.

This clone appeared once. The chain carries TRBV6-5 and TRBJ1-5, with D tentatively TRBD1 (6 bases). The CDR3 sequence is 15 residues long. Germline V gene lookup returns CDR1 MNHEY and CDR2 SVGAGI. V gave up 5 bases and J gave up 6 bases, with 17 bases separating them. The CDR3 loop is CASSTLQGRGQPQHF. The CDR3 region has the DNA TGTGCCAGCAGTACCCTACAGGGAAGGGGTCAGCCCCAGCATTTT.

This clone was seen a handful of times. The genes are TRBV7-2 and TRBJ2-3, with D perhaps TRBD2 (5 bases). This CDR3 comprises 14 residues. From germline, CDR1 is SGHTA and CDR2 FQGNSA. V gave up 3 bases and J gave up 9 bases, with 16 bases separating them. CDR3 in DNA: TGTGCCAGCAGCTTCGGGGTCCCTCCGGAGACGCAGTATTTT. It yields the protein CASSFGVPPETQYF.

This clone was picked up one time. The chain employs TRBV7-2 and TRBJ2-3; a possible D gene is TRBD2 (8 bases). V was trimmed by 0 bases and J by 4 bases, leaving 23 bases between them. The length of the CDR3 is 19 residues. CDR1 and CDR2 from the germline V gene are SGHTA and FQGNSA. This CDR3 reads CASSLAGGGGSLRPDTQYF. Here the CDR3 DNA reads TGTGCCAGCAGCTTAGCAGGGGGCGGGGGGTCACTCCGCCCAGATACGCAGTATTTT.

The chain has TRBV30 and TRBJ1-5; 7 positions agree with TRBD1. The J segment lost 5 bases and the V segment lost 2 bases, leaving 3 bases of the junction unmatched. Germline CDR1 GTSNPN, CDR2 SVGIG (reference sequence). The length of the CDR3 is 13 residues. CDR3 residues: CAWSLQGYQPQHF. The CDR3 nucleotides are TGTGCCTGGAGTTTACAGGGGTATCAGCCCCAGCATTTT.

This clone turned up a few times. The chain joins TRBV29-1 to TRBJ1-2; unclear D gene. This CDR3 is built from 10 residues. From germline, CDR1 is SQVTM and CDR2 ANQGSEA. The V end lost 6 bases, the J end lost 8 bases, and 10 bases lay between the germline ends. CDR3 in amino acids: CSVKDDGYTF. For the CDR3, the DNA is TGCAGCGTCAAGGACGACGGCTACACCTTC. Filled out from reference TRBV29-1 and TRBJ1-2, the complete variable domain reads SAVISQKPSRDICQRGTSLTIQCQVDSQVTMMFWYRQQPGQSLTLIATANQGSEATYESGFVIDKFPISRPNLTFSTLTVSNMSPEDSSIYLCSVKDDGYTFGSGTRLTVV.